These 10 T cell receptor beta chains originate from one sample sequenced in a study of CD8 T cells in ankylosing spondylitis. Via MiXCR, TCRdb re-called the 5' RACE reads, giving one row per CDR3 protein. Among nearly 350,000 distinct CDR3 sequences listed, roughly 15% were seen once. The specimen sequenced was blood, either unsorted or a sorted T cell fraction (not recorded which). The receptors come from a male donor with ankylosing spondylitis or in good health (not recorded which).

The table lists this clonotype with a few counts. The chain uses TRBV5-1 and TRBJ2-7; 10 nucleotides align to TRBD2. V was pared by 4 bases and J by 4 bases, with 5 bases of the junction left unmatched. This CDR3 spans 14 amino acids. Germline CDR1 and CDR2: SGHRS and YFSETQ. CDR3 sequence reads: CASSGLAATYEQYF. CDR3 nucleotides: TGCGCCAGCAGCGGACTAGCGGCTACATACGAGCAGTACTTC. Together with reference TRBV5-1 and TRBJ2-7, the CDR3 gives the full variable domain: KAGVTQTPRYLIKTRGQQVTLSCSPISGHRSVSWYQQTPGQGLQFLFEYFSETQRNKGNFPGRFSGRQFSNSRSEMNVSTLELGDSALYLCASSGLAATYEQYFGPGTRLTVT.

In this sample, this clonotype turned up a few times. V usage is TRBV7-8 and J usage is TRBJ2-3; 7 nucleotides line up with TRBD2. Germline CDR1 and CDR2: SGHVS and FQNEAQ. J lost 6 bases, V lost 2 bases, and 11 bases had no gene match. CDR3 size: 16 residues. CDR3: CASSLTMRGTYDTQYF. In DNA form, the CDR3 reads TGTGCCAGCAGCTTAACAATGCGGGGGACTTATGATACGCAGTATTTT.

This chain links TRBV12-3 or TRBV12-4 with TRBJ2-5; D is ambiguous. The V end was cut by 4 bases, the J end by 9 bases, with 15 bases between. CDR3 length: 13 residues. The CDR3: CASSSPPSEAQYF. The CDR3 DNA sequence: TGTGCCAGCAGTTCTCCCCCGTCCGAGGCCCAGTACTTC.

This rearrangement joins TRBV20-1 to TRBJ1-2, with unresolved D. CDR3 size: 15 residues. V lost 0 bases and J lost 4, with 15 bases in between. Germline V lookup: CDR1 DFQATT, CDR2 SNEGSKA (reference sequence). This chain's CDR3 is CSAREIMAGRYGYTF. The CDR3 coding sequence is TGCAGTGCTAGAGAAATAATGGCAGGACGCTATGGCTACACCTTC.

The chain combines TRBV11-2 with TRBJ2-1; tentative D call: TRBD2 (6 bases). The V and J ends lost 4 bases and 4 bases respectively, with 11 bases between them. This CDR3 is 14 amino acids long. Per the germline V gene, CDR1 is SGHAT and CDR2 is FQNNGV. This CDR3 reads CASSSLAGYNEQFF. CDR3 bases: TGTGCCAGCAGCTCACTAGCCGGATACAATGAGCAGTTCTTC.

The chain joins TRBV7-2 to TRBJ2-5, with no clear D. The CDR3 runs 15 residues. Germline V gene data show CDR1 as SGHTA and CDR2 as FQGNSA. The V gene lost 6 bases and the J gene lost 2 bases, with 16 bases spanning the gap. The CDR3 coding sequence is TGTGCCAGCAGACCCGGACGGATTCCTCAAGAGACCCAGTACTTC. Translation: CASRPGRIPQETQYF.

This clonotype was seen a handful of times. The genes are TRBV5-1 and TRBJ2-1; 7 nucleotides line up with TRBD2. CDR1 and CDR2 (germline): SGHRS, YFSETQ. The CDR3 contains 18 residues. V shed 0 bases, J shed 2 bases, and the junction held 11 bases outside the gene matches. The CDR3 loop reads CASSLAPWRGSTYNEQFF. The CDR3 DNA is TGCGCCAGCAGCTTGGCCCCTTGGCGCGGGAGTACCTACAATGAGCAGTTCTTC.

This clonotype showed up many times. The J gene is TRBJ2-1, the V gene TRBV5-1; the D gene is possibly TRBD2 (6 bases). Germline CDR1 and CDR2: SGHRS and YFSETQ. The CDR3 sequence is 15 residues long. V shed 4 bases and J shed 4 bases, with 15 bases lying between them. The chain's CDR3 is CASSRDSGLYNEQFF. CDR3 DNA: TGCGCCAGCAGCCGGGACTCTGGTCTATACAATGAGCAGTTCTTC.

This clonotype came up a few times. CDR3 loop: CASSLVGTSGGPDTQYF. CDR3 bases: TGTGCCAGCAGCTTAGTGGGGACTAGCGGGGGCCCAGATACGCAGTATTTT. The chain carries TRBV7-2 and TRBJ2-3; 14 positions match TRBD2. The germline V gene encodes CDR1 SGHTA and CDR2 FQGNSA. V was pared by 1 base and J by 4 bases, with 4 bases of the junction left unmatched. The CDR3 length is 17 residues.

The chain couples TRBV3-1 to TRBJ1-6, with D perhaps matching TRBD1 (6 bases). Germline V gives CDR1 LGHDT, CDR2 YNNKEL (reference sequence). V shed 0 bases and J shed 4 bases, with 10 bases lying between them. The CDR3 extends over 16 amino acids. Here the CDR3 DNA reads TGTGCCAGCAGCCAAGAACGGGGGGCGTATAATTCACCCCTCCACTTT. Protein: CASSQERGAYNSPLHF.